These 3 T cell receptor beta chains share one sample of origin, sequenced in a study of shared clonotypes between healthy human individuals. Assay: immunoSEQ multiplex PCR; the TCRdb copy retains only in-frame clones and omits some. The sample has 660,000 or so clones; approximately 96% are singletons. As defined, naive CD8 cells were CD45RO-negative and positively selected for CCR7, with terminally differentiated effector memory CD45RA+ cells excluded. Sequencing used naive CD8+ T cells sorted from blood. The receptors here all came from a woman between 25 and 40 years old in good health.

This CDR3 is CASSYREVAGELFF. CDR3 nucleotide sequence: TGCGCCAGCAGTTACCGGGAAGTGGCCGGGGAGCTGTTTTTT. The J gene is TRBJ2-2, the V gene TRBV5-1, with a weak D call TRBD2 (5 bases). The CDR3 is made up of 14 amino acids. Germline-derived CDR1 and CDR2 are SGHRS and YFSETQ. Trimming stripped 5 bases from V and 6 bases from J, with 14 bases between.

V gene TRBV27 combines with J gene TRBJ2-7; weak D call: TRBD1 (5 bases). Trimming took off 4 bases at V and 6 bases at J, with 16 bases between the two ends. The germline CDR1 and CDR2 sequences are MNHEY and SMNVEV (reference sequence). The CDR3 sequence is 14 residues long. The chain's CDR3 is CASSSRLGAGEQYF. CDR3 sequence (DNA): TGTGCCAGCAGTTCGCGCCTAGGGGCCGGCGAGCAGTACTTC.

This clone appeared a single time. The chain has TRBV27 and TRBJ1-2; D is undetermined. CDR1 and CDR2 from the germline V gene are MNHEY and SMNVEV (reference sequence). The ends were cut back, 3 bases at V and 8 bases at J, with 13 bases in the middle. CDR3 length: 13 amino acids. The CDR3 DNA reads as TGTGCCAGCAGTTTCGTGGGGAGCGGGGGCTACACCTTC. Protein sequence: CASSFVGSGGYTF.